A single sample gave rise to the 22 T cell receptor beta chains below, sequenced in a study of blood T cells in healthy people across ages. PCR was performed a second time for about 7 to 11 cycles using a sample-barcoded 5' primer and a J-beta primer mix. From the 5' RACE reads, TCRdb called clonotypes with MiXCR, one entry per CDR3 protein. Of more than 900,000 distinct CDR3 sequences listed, about 29% were seen once; the top ten hold more than 8.5%. This sample also appeared in a second study, on T cells of mothers and their children.

The sequencing input was blood. The receptors originated from a woman between 35 and 50 years old in good health.

The sample holds one count of this clonotype. The CDR3 sequence is CASCSGNTGELFF. CDR3 coding DNA: TGCGCCAGCTGCTCAGGGAACACCGGGGAGCTGTTTTTT. This rearrangement joins TRBV5-1 to TRBJ2-2, with no clear D. Germline V gene sequence: CDR1 SGHRS, CDR2 YFSETQ. The CDR3 spans 13 residues. Trimming removed 7 bases from V and 1 base from J, with 8 bases in between.

The J gene is TRBJ1-3, the V gene TRBV7-2; the D gene is possibly TRBD1 (6 bases). The CDR3 runs to 16 residues. Germline CDR1 is SGHTA and CDR2 is FQGNSA. V lost 5 bases and J 2 bases, leaving 16 bases between the germline ends. DNA of the CDR3: TGTGCCAGCAGCCCTAGGGGGGGGAATACTGGAAACACCATATATTTT. Protein sequence: CASSPRGGNTGNTIYF. Together with reference TRBV7-2 and TRBJ1-3, the CDR3 gives the full variable domain: GAGVSQSPSNKVTEKGKDVELRCDPISGHTALYWYRQSLGQGLEFLIYFQGNSAPDKSGLPSDRFSAERTGGSVSTLTIQRTQQEDSAVYLCASSPRGGNTGNTIYFGEGSWLTVV.

This rearrangement joins TRBV5-1 to TRBJ1-1; D is unclear. The ends were cut back, 4 bases at V and 4 bases at J, with 17 bases in the middle. This CDR3 is built from 15 residues. Germline CDR1 reads SGHRS; CDR2 reads YFSETQ. The CDR3, as DNA: TGCGCCAGCAGCGACGACCTGACGGGGAGCACTGAAGCTTTCTTT. Translation: CASSDDLTGSTEAFF.

The V gene is TRBV24-1, the J gene TRBJ2-4; D may be TRBD1 (5 bases). The DNA end is more similar to TRBJ2-5, so the J call may be wrong. Germline CDR1 reads KGHDR; CDR2 reads SFDVKD. The CDR3 covers 15 residues. DNA for the CDR3: TGTGCCACCAGTGACCATCAGGGTTTTGGAGAGACCCAGTACTTC. This gives the protein CATSDHQGFGETQYF.

V is TRBV4-3 and J is TRBJ2-3, with D maybe TRBD1 (5 bases). CDR3 length: 18 residues. Germline V gene sequence: CDR1 LGHNA, CDR2 YSLEER. V was shortened by 0 bases and J by 0 bases, with 16 bases between the two germline ends. The CDR3 nucleotides are TGCGCCAGCAGCCAAGACGCTAGGGGTTTCCCTAGCACAGATACGCAGTATTTT. It specifies CASSQDARGFPSTDTQYF.

This clonotype was seen at least ten times. The chain carries TRBV12-3 or TRBV12-4 and TRBJ2-4; the D call may be TRBD1 or TRBD2 (5 bases each). The V and J ends lost 5 bases and 7 bases respectively, with 15 bases between them. The CDR3 covers 14 residues. The CDR3 here is CASSPFARGNIQYF. The CDR3 nucleotides are TGTGCCAGCAGTCCCTTCGCGAGGGGTAACATTCAGTACTTC.

This clonotype appeared a few times. The V gene is TRBV15, the J gene TRBJ2-1, with D perhaps matching TRBD1 (5 bases). The CDR3 sequence is 15 residues long. Germline V gene data show CDR1 as LNHNV and CDR2 as YYDKDF (reference sequence). V was shortened by 5 bases and J by 6 bases, with 17 bases between the two germline ends. CDR3 nucleotide sequence: TGTGCCACCAGCCCCAGGGTGGCAGGAATCAATGAGCAGTTCTTC. It is translated as CATSPRVAGINEQFF.

The V call is TRBV28, the J call TRBJ1-1; D not resolved. This CDR3 is 14 amino acids long. Germline V CDR1 and CDR2: MDHEN, SYDVKM. V lost 4 bases and J 1 base, leaving 10 bases between the germline ends. The DNA for the CDR3 is TGTGCCAGCAGTTCCTCGAAAAGGAACACTGAAGCTTTCTTT. Translated, it gives CASSSSKRNTEAFF. Full variable domain (rest looked up from reference TRBV28 and TRBJ1-1): DVKVTQSSRYLVKRTGEKVFLECVQDMDHENMFWYRQDPGLGLRLIYFSYDVKMKEKGDIPEGYSVSREKKERFSLILESASTNQTSMYLCASSSSKRNTEAFFGQGTRLTVV.

The chain couples TRBV2 to TRBJ1-2; 8 nucleotides agree with TRBD1. From germline, CDR1 is SNHLY and CDR2 FYNNEI. The CDR3 has 14 residues. Unmatched junction bases numbered 10, after V lost 8 bases and J lost 5 bases. Here the CDR3 DNA reads TGTGCCAGCTATGACAGGGGCGATTGGTATGGCTACACCTTC. This translates into CASYDRGDWYGYTF.

In regard to this clonotype: A read error may be the cause here, since a much bigger clone is one base away. This chain links TRBV20-1 with TRBJ2-4; tentative D call: TRBD2 (5 bases). The J call could be wrong; TRBJ2-7 is a better fit for the DNA end. This CDR3 contains 14 residues. Germline V lookup: CDR1 DFQATT, CDR2 SNEGSKA (reference sequence). DNA of the CDR3: TGCAGTGGAAGCCCAGGCAGCGGACCCTACGAGCAGTACTTC. Protein product: CSGSPGSGPYEQYF.

Concerning this clonotype: A much larger clone differs from this one at a single base, so this may be a read error. The chain links TRBV7-3 to TRBJ2-1, with 10 bases that match TRBD2. Trimming cost V 5 bases and J 8 bases; bases outside gene matches: 9. Germline CDR1 and CDR2: SGHTA and FQGTGA. The CDR3 consists of 15 residues. The CDR3 DNA sequence: TGTGCCAGCAGCCTGCTAGCGGGGGAGAGATATGAGCAGTTCTTC. Translating it yields CASSLLAGERYEQFF.

This clonotype was observed a few times. The genes are TRBV20-1 and TRBJ2-5, with D possibly matching TRBD1 (6 bases). The CDR3 spans 15 residues. The germline V gene encodes CDR1 DFQATT and CDR2 SNEGSKA (reference sequence). V gave up 0 bases and J gave up 4 bases, with 15 bases separating them. Here the CDR3 reads CSARDRRQAPETQYF. DNA of the CDR3: TGCAGTGCTAGAGATCGGAGACAGGCCCCAGAGACCCAGTACTTC.

The chain links TRBV5-1 to TRBJ2-1; TRBD2 aligns across 9 bases. Looked up from germline, CDR1 is SGHRS and CDR2 is YFSETQ. The CDR3 loop spans 15 amino acids. V trimming: 4 bases; J trimming: 4 bases; junction bases outside the gene matches: 6. CDR3 loop: CASSTRGGGYNEQFF. The DNA for the CDR3 is TGCGCCAGCAGCACGCGGGGGGGCGGGTACAATGAGCAGTTCTTC.

This clonotype has a handful of counts. The chain carries TRBV3-1 and TRBJ1-4; D might be TRBD1 (6 bases). Trimming took off 3 bases at V and 8 bases at J, with 13 bases between the two ends. The CDR3 length is 14 residues. Germline lookup yields CDR1 LGHDT and CDR2 YNNKEL (reference sequence). The CDR3 DNA is TGTGCCAGCAGCCACAGGGGCTCGGGGGAAAAACTGTTTTTT. Amino acids: CASSHRGSGEKLFF.

The chain uses TRBV28 and TRBJ2-7, with D perhaps matching TRBD1 (6 bases). Germline CDR1 MDHEN, CDR2 SYDVKM. The CDR3 is 14 amino acids. V lost 5 bases to trimming and J lost 7 bases, with 18 bases between them. The CDR3, as DNA: TGTGCCAGCAGTAATTGGGACACGGTTAGGGAGCAGTACTTC. Encoded protein: CASSNWDTVREQYF.

This chain joins TRBV20-1 and TRBJ2-4, with D possibly matching TRBD2 (5 bases). There are 16 residues in the CDR3. V lost 0 bases and J 13 bases, leaving 25 bases between the germline ends. Germline V gene sequence: CDR1 DFQATT, CDR2 SNEGSKA (reference sequence). CDR3 protein: CSARDPLRRGKNEQYF. In DNA form, the CDR3 reads TGCAGTGCTAGAGATCCCCTCCGACGGGGAAAGAATGAGCAGTACTTC.

The chain employs TRBV19 and TRBJ1-2; D is unresolved. The length of the CDR3 is 14 residues. Trimming removed 4 bases at V and 1 base at J, with 10 bases between. Germline CDR1 is LNHDA and CDR2 is SQIVND (reference sequence). Here the CDR3 DNA reads TGTGCCAGTAGTACTGGAGGATTTAACTATGGCTACACCTTC. Protein: CASSTGGFNYGYTF.

The chain has TRBV11-1 and TRBJ2-7; 9 bases map to TRBD2. With V trimmed by 0 bases and J by 7 bases, 7 bases remained unmatched. Germline CDR1 reads SGHAT; CDR2 reads FQDESV (reference sequence). This CDR3 is 15 amino acids long. This chain's CDR3 is CASSLAGAGGEEQYF. The CDR3 DNA reads TGTGCCAGCAGCTTAGCAGGTGCGGGGGGGGAGGAGCAGTACTTC. The full variable domain, with the rest looked up from reference TRBV11-1 and TRBJ2-7, is EAEVAQSPRYKITEKSQAVAFWCDPISGHATLYWYRQILGQGPELLVQFQDESVVDDSQLPKDRFSAERLKGVDSTLKIQPAELGDSAMYLCASSLAGAGGEEQYFGPGTRLTVT.

The sample holds many counts of this clonotype. A read error may account for a junction end that differs from germline. The chain recombines TRBV5-1 with TRBJ2-3; 10 nucleotides agree with TRBD1. Per the germline V gene, CDR1 is SGHRS and CDR2 is YFSETQ. This CDR3 has 14 residues. The CDR3 spells CASSSGQGADTQYF. CDR3 sequence (DNA): TGTGCCAGCAGTTCCGGACAGGGGGCAGATACGCAGTATTTT.

This clonotype was picked up a small number of times. This chain joins TRBV24-1 and TRBJ2-5; a possible D gene is TRBD2 (5 bases). V dropped 5 bases and J dropped 1 base, with 13 bases sitting between them. Germline CDR1 KGHDR, CDR2 SFDVKD. The CDR3 is 15 residues long. CDR3: CATSASVGAQETQYF. As DNA, the CDR3 is TGTGCCACCAGTGCTTCGGTGGGAGCCCAAGAGACCCAGTACTTC.

This chain links TRBV12-3 or TRBV12-4 with TRBJ1-5, with D perhaps TRBD1 (6 bases). The ends were cut back, 6 bases at V and 6 bases at J, with 15 bases in the middle. This CDR3 is built from 14 residues. The CDR3: CASSPDRRPQPQHF. CDR3 sequence (DNA): TGTGCCAGCAGCCCGGACAGAAGGCCTCAGCCCCAGCATTTT.

A few counts support this clonotype. This rearrangement joins TRBV12-3 or TRBV12-4 to TRBJ2-2, with D tentatively TRBD1 (5 bases). V lost 3 bases and J lost 4, with 9 bases in between. The CDR3 totals 14 residues. CDR3 protein: CASSLTVSTGELFF. The CDR3 DNA reads as TGTGCCAGCAGTTTGACAGTGAGCACCGGGGAGCTGTTTTTT.